The T cell receptor beta chain described here comes from a study of blood T cell repertoires in COVID-19. The ends lost 6 bases at V and 3 bases at J; junction bases unmatched: 16. CDR1 is SEHNR, CDR2 FQNEAQ, per germline (reference sequence). The CDR3 is 18 amino acids. Seattle's cohort entered during active infection and was followed longitudinally. Sequencing was performed with immunoSEQ multiplex PCR; in TCRdb, only in-frame clones are kept and a portion is missing. This repertoire shows approximately 340,000 clones, roughly 87% found once; its top ten account for approximately 10%. J is TRBJ1-2 and V is TRBV7-9, with TRBD1 matching over 10 bases. The sample consisted of peripheral blood. The source of this sequence is a man in his thirties or forties with COVID-19, enrolled during active disease. The CDR3, as DNA: TGTGCCAGCAGGCCCGGGGTGGGACAGGGGATAAGGGACTATGGCTACACCTTC. It is translated as CASRPGVGQGIRDYGYTF.